This T cell receptor (beta chain) was identified in a study of T cell responses to AZD1222 COVID-19 vaccine. Study-wide results and limits: Spike regions recognized by vaccine-associated CD4 TCRs spanned the protein, led by 160-218 and 743-854.

The protocol was immunoSEQ multiplex PCR, while the TCRdb copy is restricted to in-frame clones and leaves out a portion. The sample has around 99,000 clones; roughly 87% are singletons. From germline, CDR1 is SEHNR and CDR2 FQNEAQ (reference sequence). V was pared by 4 bases and J by 9 bases, with 16 bases between. This CDR3 is built from 13 residues. Concerning this clone: Its antigen is as yet unknown.

The starting material was peripheral blood, obtained 28 days after the second AZD1222 dose. The gene calls are TRBV7-9 and TRBJ2-7, with D possibly TRBD1 on 6 matching bases. This sequence originates from an adult who received the AZD1222 COVID-19 vaccine. The CDR3 spells CASSSPTGPTQYF. CDR3 bases: TGTGCCAGCAGCTCCCCGACAGGACCAACGCAGTACTTC.